This entry features one T cell receptor (beta chain) sequence. Its antigen remains unidentified. This record comes from a study of cytomegalovirus exposure and HLA in healthy donors. Use of 60 Vbeta and 13 Jbeta primers characterized the PCR. Generated by immunoSEQ multiplex PCR, the TCRdb table keeps only in-frame clones and is missing some. The table lists roughly 100,000 clones, roughly 80% of them singletons. The study's findings and limits: A highly shared variant cluster was judged a likely technical artifact. A further, later analysis showed that HLA-associated TCR beta chains (compared with equally common others) were more clonally expanded. V- and J-gene trimming in TCR beta was tied to a missense DCLRE1C variant by an analysis performed later.

The germline V gene has CDR1 SGHNT and CDR2 YENEEA. The CDR3 consists of 14 residues. V was trimmed by 0 bases and J by 6 bases, leaving 10 bases between them. The J gene is TRBJ2-3, the V gene TRBV11-3, with unresolved D. What was sequenced was PBMCs. The sequence came from a man aged 50 to 59 in good health and CMV-seronegative. The DNA for the CDR3 is TGTGCCAGCAGCTTAGATAGGCTGAGGGATACGCAGTATTTT. It codes for CASSLDRLRDTQYF.